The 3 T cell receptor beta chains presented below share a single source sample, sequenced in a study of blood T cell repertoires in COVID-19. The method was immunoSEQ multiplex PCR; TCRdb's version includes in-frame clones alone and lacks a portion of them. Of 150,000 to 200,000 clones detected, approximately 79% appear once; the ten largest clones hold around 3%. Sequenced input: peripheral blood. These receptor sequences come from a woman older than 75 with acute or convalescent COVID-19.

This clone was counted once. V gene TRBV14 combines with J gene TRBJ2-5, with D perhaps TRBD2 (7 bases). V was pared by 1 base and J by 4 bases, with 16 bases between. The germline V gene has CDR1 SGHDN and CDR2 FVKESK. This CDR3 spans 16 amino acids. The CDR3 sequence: CASSQGVQGRGETQYF. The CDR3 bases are TGTGCCAGCAGCCAAGGCGTCCAGGGGAGGGGAGAGACCCAGTACTTC.

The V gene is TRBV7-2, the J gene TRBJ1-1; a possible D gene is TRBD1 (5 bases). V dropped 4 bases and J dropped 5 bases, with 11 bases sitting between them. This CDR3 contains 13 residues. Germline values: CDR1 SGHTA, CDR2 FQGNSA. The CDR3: CASSSQGRTEAFF. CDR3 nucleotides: TGTGCCAGCAGCTCTCAGGGTCGTACTGAAGCTTTCTTT.

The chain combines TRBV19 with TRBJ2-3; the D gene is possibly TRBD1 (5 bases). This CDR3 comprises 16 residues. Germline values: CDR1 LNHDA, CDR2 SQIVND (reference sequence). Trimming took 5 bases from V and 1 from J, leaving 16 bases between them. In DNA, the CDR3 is TGTGCCAGTAGTCCTACCAGGGTTAGGGGCACAGATACGCAGTATTTT. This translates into CASSPTRVRGTDTQYF. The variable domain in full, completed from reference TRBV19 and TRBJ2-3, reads DGGITQSPKYLFRKEGQNVTLSCEQNLNHDAMYWYRQDPGQGLRLIYYSQIVNDFQKGDIAEGYSVSREKKESFPLTVTSAQKNPTAFYLCASSPTRVRGTDTQYFGPGTRLTVL.